These T cell receptor beta chains were read from a single sample in a study of CXCR3-negative and CXCR3-positive naive CD8 T cells. TCRdb reprocessed the 5' RACE reads; each CDR3 protein has one entry and no DNA is given. This sample contains some 48,000 distinct CDR3 sequences. The sequencing input was naive CXCR3- CD8+ T cells from blood. The origin of the receptors is a human donor in good health. Some clones in this sample may be carry-over from other donors' samples. Both conserved end residues are part of each CDR3. Fields, in order: clone size, V gene, J gene, CDR3 protein. Rows may omit the clone size; those that give it use once, few, many or a size class.

abundance: -
v_gene: TRBV10-3
j_gene: TRBJ1-5
CDR3aa: CAISDGQQRNQPQHF

abundance: -
v_gene: TRBV7-2
j_gene: TRBJ1-1
CDR3aa: CASSLVALNTEAFF

abundance: -
v_gene: TRBV27
j_gene: TRBJ1-1
CDR3aa: CASSQRLGLDTEAFF

abundance: -
v_gene: TRBV29-1
j_gene: TRBJ1-1
CDR3aa: CSVDPRTGMNTEAFF

abundance: -
v_gene: TRBV6-1
j_gene: TRBJ2-7
CDR3aa: CASGQGANEQYF

abundance: -
v_gene: TRBV2
j_gene: TRBJ2-5
CDR3aa: CASSPPRADETQYF

abundance: -
v_gene: TRBV19
j_gene: TRBJ1-5
CDR3aa: CASSTGARGNQPQHF

abundance: -
v_gene: TRBV19
j_gene: TRBJ1-2
CDR3aa: CASGGVSGGYTF

abundance: -
v_gene: TRBV7-2
j_gene: TRBJ2-7
CDR3aa: CASSSYGPNYEQYF

abundance: -
v_gene: TRBV2
j_gene: TRBJ1-5
CDR3aa: CASRDGQNNQPQHF

abundance: -
v_gene: TRBV11-2
j_gene: TRBJ2-1
CDR3aa: CASSAGQDSYNEQFF

abundance: -
v_gene: TRBV4-3
j_gene: TRBJ2-7
CDR3aa: CASSQVQNAGRIYEQYF

abundance: -
v_gene: TRBV6-2/TRBV6-3
j_gene: TRBJ2-1
CDR3aa: CASIDPGGYYNEQFF

abundance: -
v_gene: TRBV27
j_gene: TRBJ2-7
CDR3aa: CASSFGGGAYEQYF

abundance: -
v_gene: TRBV12-3/TRBV12-4
j_gene: TRBJ1-1
CDR3aa: CASSFGMNTEAFF

abundance: -
v_gene: TRBV10-1
j_gene: TRBJ2-1
CDR3aa: CASSESPGDEYNEQFF

abundance: -
v_gene: TRBV28
j_gene: TRBJ2-5
CDR3aa: CASSLLAGGPNLETQYF

abundance: -
v_gene: TRBV14
j_gene: TRBJ2-7
CDR3aa: CASSHRDSIYEQYF

abundance: -
v_gene: TRBV10-3
j_gene: TRBJ2-4
CDR3aa: CAISSREFKNIQYF

abundance: -
v_gene: TRBV10-3
j_gene: TRBJ2-7
CDR3aa: CAISEPLVYEQYF

abundance: -
v_gene: TRBV7-8
j_gene: TRBJ2-1
CDR3aa: CASSLVASGYNEQFF

abundance: medium-sized
v_gene: TRBV4-3
j_gene: TRBJ2-1
CDR3aa: CASSQDPGGSYNEQFF

abundance: -
v_gene: TRBV29-1
j_gene: TRBJ2-7
CDR3aa: CSVGTGQRGDEQYF

abundance: -
v_gene: TRBV6-5
j_gene: TRBJ2-1
CDR3aa: CASSFSTGNNEQFF

abundance: -
v_gene: TRBV29-1
j_gene: TRBJ2-1
CDR3aa: CSVESAFGYLNNEQFF

abundance: -
v_gene: TRBV25-1
j_gene: TRBJ2-6
CDR3aa: CASCEANVLTF

abundance: -
v_gene: TRBV27
j_gene: TRBJ1-5
CDR3aa: CASSLSGGPGQPQHF

abundance: -
v_gene: TRBV13
j_gene: TRBJ2-7
CDR3aa: CASSLSRTYEQYF

abundance: -
v_gene: TRBV12-3/TRBV12-4
j_gene: TRBJ1-2
CDR3aa: CASRDSGDRRNGYTF

abundance: -
v_gene: TRBV28
j_gene: TRBJ2-7
CDR3aa: CASWRGSGEQYF

abundance: -
v_gene: TRBV28
j_gene: TRBJ2-7
CDR3aa: CASSLLENEQYF